The 9 T cell receptor beta chains presented below share a single source sample, sequenced in a study of monozygotic twins with inflammatory bowel disease. TCRdb processed the 5' RACE reads again and assigns one entry to each CDR3 protein, with no DNA. The specimen's table records about 350,000 distinct CDR3 sequences. Material: blood. Receptors were obtained from a human donor with ulcerative colitis or Crohn's disease, or a healthy co-twin of an affected twin (not recorded which).

The chain couples TRBV7-6 to TRBJ1-2. Germline V CDR1 and CDR2: SGHVS, FNYEAQ. The CDR3 consists of 12 residues. CDR3: CASSLVSHDYTF.

The CDR3: CASSPGDYEQYF. V gene TRBV6-5 combines with J gene TRBJ2-7; TCRdb picks TRBD1, but there is no DNA to check that call. The length of the CDR3 is 12 residues. CDR1 is MNHEY, CDR2 SVGAGI, per germline.

The V gene is TRBV28, the J gene TRBJ2-7; lacking DNA, the TRBD1 call made by TCRdb goes unchecked. This CDR3 comprises 16 residues. Per germline, CDR1 MDHEN and CDR2 SYDVKM. CDR3 residues: CASSLPRDRESDEQYF.

This sequence joins TRBV27 and TRBJ2-7. The CDR3 consists of 14 residues. CDR1 and CDR2 (germline): MNHEY, SMNVEV (reference sequence). The CDR3 loop reads CASSLKQGSYEQYF.

The chain couples TRBV5-1 to TRBJ2-7; TCRdb indicates TRBD1, and absent DNA this call remains unverified. The germline V gene encodes CDR1 SGHRS and CDR2 YFSETQ. The CDR3 runs to 14 residues. This chain's CDR3 is CASSYTGTASEQYF.

V is TRBV6-5 and J is TRBJ1-2; the TCRdb call, TRBD1, lacks DNA for checking. The CDR3 is made up of 12 amino acids. Germline V gives CDR1 MNHEY, CDR2 SVGAGI. CDR3 loop: CASRDRDYGYTF.

V and J are TRBV5-1 and TRBJ2-5. Germline CDR1 reads SGHRS; CDR2 reads YFSETQ. The CDR3 extends over 12 amino acids. CDR3 residues: CASSKVLETQYF.

This sequence joins TRBV12-3 or TRBV12-4 and TRBJ1-5; TCRdb lists TRBD1, though no DNA is available to test this call. This CDR3 is 16 amino acids long. The CDR3 is CASSRDGQGPNQPQHF.

The chain recombines TRBV10-3 with TRBJ2-7; TCRdb selects TRBD2, and the lack of DNA leaves this call unchecked. This CDR3 region has 18 residues. Germline CDR1 and CDR2: ENHRY and SYGVKD. CDR3 amino acids: CAISWTAPGLAGGYEQYF.